There are many counts of the clone carrying this T cell receptor beta chain. As yet, its antigen is unknown. The data originate from a study of read filtering for tumor transcriptome and immune sequencing. Study-level points and caveats: Roughly 79% of IR-seq clonotypes had one read, totaling around 4% of reads; RNA-seq: around 70% and 40%. The sorted CD138-negative fraction was a mixed bone marrow immune population, not purified T cells. IR-seq captured clonotypes deeper and more reliably than RNA-seq.

The length of the CDR3 is 15 residues. V trimming: 4 bases; J trimming: 5 bases; junction bases outside the gene matches: 9. Germline CDR1 DFQATT, CDR2 SNEGSKA (reference sequence). The library was built from around 380 ng RNA with molecular barcoded adaptors for alpha/delta and beta/gamma chains. One entry per CDR3 protein results from TCRdb running MiXCR on the reads. The top ten hold 17% of the sample, which has tens of thousands of distinct CDR3 sequences, 20% to 25% seen once. At the time of active disease, bone marrow was collected from every patient. The receptor was isolated from a donor at least 40 years old with multiple myeloma. The sequencing sample was made of a population of CD138-negative cells sorted from bone marrow. V gene TRBV20-1 combines with J gene TRBJ2-1, with TRBD2 matching 9 bases. The CDR3 loop reads CSATHSGRIDNEQFF. CDR3 bases: TGCAGTGCTACCCATAGCGGGAGAATCGACAATGAGCAGTTCTTC.